This paragraph reports one T cell receptor beta chain. As yet, its antigen is unknown. PCR was performed using 60 Vbeta and 13 Jbeta primers. Repertoires were generated with immunoSEQ multiplex PCR, while TCRdb's copy carries only in-frame clones and drops some. The repertoire includes some 90,000 clones, under 90% of them detected once, and about 4.4% sits in the top ten. The source of the sample is a study of cytomegalovirus exposure and HLA in healthy donors. Regarding the study as a whole: In a later analysis, CMV-associated beta chains were mostly HLA-associated, it appeared.

V was clipped by 2 bases and J by 9 bases; unmatched bases: 6. Per the germline V gene, CDR1 is SEHNR and CDR2 is FQNEAQ (reference sequence). The CDR3 totals 14 residues. This receptor was identified in a woman between 65 and 79 years old in good health and CMV-seropositive. The chain uses TRBV7-9 and TRBJ2-1, with 8 bases matching TRBD2. Sequencing was carried out using PBMCs. CDR3 protein: CASSLSWLAGEQFF. As DNA, the CDR3 is TGTGCCAGCAGCTTATCATGGCTAGCGGGTGAGCAGTTCTTC.